One and the same sample provided the 21 T cell receptor beta chains below, sequenced in a study of T cell responses to AZD1222 COVID-19 vaccine. Profiling relied on immunoSEQ multiplex PCR, and the TCRdb table lists in-frame clones only, not all of them. The sample lists 95,000 to 150,000 clones, approximately 90% occurring once. The source was peripheral blood, collected on day 0 of AZD1222 vaccination. These TCRs come from an adult in good health.

The rearrangement links TRBV7-2 to TRBJ2-5; a weak D match, TRBD2 (6 bases). Per germline, CDR1 SGHTA and CDR2 FQGNSA. The CDR3 length is 12 residues. With 5 bases removed from V and 5 bases from J, the gap between germline ends came to 9 bases. The CDR3 DNA reads as TGTGCCAGCAGCCGGACTACGGAGACCCAGTACTTC. Amino acids: CASSRTTETQYF.

V is TRBV5-1 and J is TRBJ2-2; D is undetermined. V lost 0 bases, J lost 5 bases, and 8 bases lay in between. The CDR3 covers 14 residues. The germline V gene has CDR1 SGHRS and CDR2 YFSETQ. CDR3 DNA sequence: TGCGCCAGCAGCTTGGCTCGGGCTACCGGGGAGCTGTTTTTT. It specifies CASSLARATGELFF.

The rearrangement links TRBV29-1 to TRBJ2-3, with D possibly being TRBD2 (7 bases). The CDR3 runs to 14 residues. The germline V gene has CDR1 SQVTM and CDR2 ANQGSEA. V gave up 5 bases and J gave up 2 bases, with 14 bases separating them. CDR3 nucleotides: TGCAGCGTTCGGGGGGCGGGAAACACAGATACGCAGTATTTT. Translating it yields CSVRGAGNTDTQYF.

The chain couples TRBV13 to TRBJ1-2; no clear D gene. CDR3 length: 13 amino acids. Trimming left V 2 bases short and J 5 bases short, with 9 bases between. Looked up from germline, CDR1 is PRHDT and CDR2 is FYEKMQ (reference sequence). For the CDR3, the DNA is TGTGCCAGCAGCTTACGGACGACATATGGCTACACCTTC. Amino acids: CASSLRTTYGYTF.

The CDR3 sequence: CASSEKSAGTSIETQYF. DNA of the CDR3: TGTGCCAGCAGTGAAAAGTCAGCAGGGACGTCAATAGAGACCCAGTACTTC. The chain combines TRBV6-1 with TRBJ2-5; D is tentatively TRBD1 or TRBD2 (5 bases each). V lost 2 bases and J 4 bases, leaving 20 bases between the germline ends. This CDR3 has 17 amino acids. Looked up from germline, CDR1 is MNHNS and CDR2 is SASEGT.

The V call is TRBV6-5, the J call TRBJ2-7, with 11 nucleotides matching TRBD1. CDR1 and CDR2 (germline): MNHEY, SVGAGI. The V gene end was trimmed by 6 bases and the J gene end by 4 bases; junction bases not matched to a gene: 8. The CDR3 is 15 residues long. The CDR3: CASSRHRDRGYEQYF. In nucleotides, the CDR3 is TGTGCCAGCAGCCGCCACCGGGACAGGGGGTACGAGCAGTACTTC.

This chain uses TRBV7-6 with TRBJ2-7; D is perhaps TRBD1 or TRBD2 (6 bases each). V lost 4 bases, J lost 6 bases, and 19 bases lay in between. From germline, CDR1 is SGHVS and CDR2 FNYEAQ. CDR3 length equals 15 residues. CDR3 in DNA: TGTGCCAGCAGCTCGCCCGGAGGGGGAAATGGCGAGCAGTACTTC. Translating gives CASSSPGGGNGEQYF.

V is TRBV9 and J is TRBJ1-3, with TRBD1 matching 9 bases. Unmatched junction bases numbered 9, after V lost 2 bases and J lost 0 bases. Per the germline V gene, CDR1 is SGDLS and CDR2 is YYNGEE. This CDR3 is built from 18 residues. The CDR3 DNA reads TGTGCCAGCAGCGTGGTATCCGGGACAGGGAGCTCTGGAAACACCATATATTTT. Translation: CASSVVSGTGSSGNTIYF.

J is TRBJ2-5 and V is TRBV9, with TRBD2 matching over 8 bases. V lost 4 bases to trimming and J lost 2 bases; unmatched junction nucleotides: 7. CDR1 SGDLS and CDR2 YYNGEE come from the germline V gene. There are 15 residues in the CDR3. CDR3 amino acids: CASSPGGGSQETQYF. CDR3 sequence (DNA): TGTGCCAGCAGCCCCGGCGGGGGGTCGCAAGAGACCCAGTACTTC.

V usage is TRBV19 and J usage is TRBJ2-5, with TRBD1 matching over 8 bases. Germline assignment: CDR1 LNHDA and CDR2 SQIVND (reference sequence). J lost 6 bases, V lost 4 bases, and 10 bases had no gene match. The CDR3 has 15 residues. CDR3 nucleotides: TGTGCCAGTAGTACTCGGACAGGGTGGGAGAAGACCCAGTACTTC. Translation: CASSTRTGWEKTQYF.

The V call is TRBV7-2, the J call TRBJ1-3; perhaps TRBD1 as D (6 bases). This CDR3 spans 15 amino acids. The germline V gene has CDR1 SGHTA and CDR2 FQGNSA. The germline V and J ends were trimmed by 1 base and 3 bases, with 10 bases remaining between them. The CDR3 protein is CASSLGVGGGNTIYF. CDR3 nucleotides: TGTGCCAGCAGCTTAGGAGTAGGGGGTGGAAACACCATATATTTT.

The table lists this clone with a count of one. The rearrangement uses TRBV19 and TRBJ1-6; D unclear. Trimming pared 7 bases from V and 1 base from J, leaving 14 bases between. The germline gives CDR1 LNHDA, CDR2 SQIVND (reference sequence). The CDR3 covers 16 residues. The CDR3, as DNA: TGTGCCAGTACCATGCGGGCGAAGTCCTATAATTCACCCCTCCACTTT. Its protein is CASTMRAKSYNSPLHF.

The V call is TRBV5-5, the J call TRBJ1-3; D is unclear. The V end was cut by 4 bases, the J end by 0 bases, with 11 bases between. The length of the CDR3 is 15 residues. Germline values: CDR1 SGHKS, CDR2 YYEKEE (reference sequence). The CDR3: CASSPLIGSGNTIYF. DNA of the CDR3: TGTGCCAGCAGCCCGCTAATTGGCTCTGGAAACACCATATATTTT.

The chain couples TRBV5-1 to TRBJ2-3, with D unresolved. V dropped 3 bases and J dropped 5 bases, with 10 bases sitting between them. Germline CDR1 reads SGHRS; CDR2 reads YFSETQ. The CDR3 spans 13 residues. The DNA of the CDR3 is TGCGCCAGCAGCTCCGCCCCCCAAGATACGCAGTATTTT. It translates to CASSSAPQDTQYF. The variable domain in full, completed from reference TRBV5-1 and TRBJ2-3, reads KAGVTQTPRYLIKTRGQQVTLSCSPISGHRSVSWYQQTPGQGLQFLFEYFSETQRNKGNFPGRFSGRQFSNSRSEMNVSTLELGDSALYLCASSSAPQDTQYFGPGTRLTVL.

The chain is built from TRBV2 and TRBJ1-6; D not resolved. Trimming took off 1 base at V and 3 bases at J, with 7 bases between the two ends. From germline, CDR1 is SNHLY and CDR2 FYNNEI. CDR3 length equals 15 residues. The CDR3 sequence is CASSEGQDYNSPLHF. The CDR3 nucleotides read TGTGCCAGCAGTGAAGGCCAGGACTATAATTCACCCCTCCACTTT.

The J gene is TRBJ1-2, the V gene TRBV29-1; D is undetermined. Germline V gene sequence: CDR1 SQVTM, CDR2 ANQGSEA. Between the trimmed V and J ends, which lost 0 bases and 8 bases, there was a span of 7 bases. The CDR3 consists of 11 residues. This CDR3 is CSVEDRSGYTF. CDR3 DNA sequence: TGCAGCGTTGAAGACAGGTCCGGCTACACCTTC. Filled out from reference TRBV29-1 and TRBJ1-2, the complete variable domain reads SAVISQKPSRDICQRGTSLTIQCQVDSQVTMMFWYRQQPGQSLTLIATANQGSEATYESGFVIDKFPISRPNLTFSTLTVSNMSPEDSSIYLCSVEDRSGYTFGSGTRLTVV.

The rearrangement joins TRBV6-2 or TRBV6-3 to TRBJ2-1; D ambiguous. Germline loops: CDR1 MNHEY, CDR2 SVGEGT. The CDR3 is made up of 14 amino acids. Trimming took off 0 bases at V and 4 bases at J, with 7 bases between the two ends. DNA for the CDR3: TGTGCCAGCAGTTACTCAAACAGTTACAATGAGCAGTTCTTC. Translated, it gives CASSYSNSYNEQFF.

This chain links TRBV18 with TRBJ2-7; 14 bases are a match to TRBD2. Germline V CDR1 and CDR2: KGHSH, LQKENI. This CDR3 comprises 15 residues. V gave up 6 bases and J gave up 7 bases; unmatched junction bases: 8. CDR3 protein: CASSQTSGGAREQYF. The CDR3 DNA reads as TGTGCCAGCTCGCAGACTAGCGGGGGGGCTCGGGAGCAGTACTTC.

The rearrangement joins TRBV28 to TRBJ2-1; no reliable D call. Germline CDR1 MDHEN, CDR2 SYDVKM. The CDR3 is 14 amino acids. V was shortened by 5 bases and J by 3 bases, with 11 bases between the two germline ends. The CDR3 is CASSPEIGYNEQFF. Written as DNA, the CDR3 is TGTGCCAGCAGTCCCGAGATTGGCTACAATGAGCAGTTCTTC.

The chain is built from TRBV19 and TRBJ1-2; D is unclear. This CDR3 contains 13 residues. The V end was cut by 4 bases, the J end by 8 bases, with 14 bases between. The germline gives CDR1 LNHDA, CDR2 SQIVND (reference sequence). For the CDR3, the DNA is TGTGCCAGTAGTACCCGTCGAGATGTAGGCTACACCTTC. It encodes CASSTRRDVGYTF.

This rearrangement joins TRBV5-6 to TRBJ1-4, with D perhaps TRBD1 (6 bases). The V gene's germline CDR1 is SGHDT and CDR2 YYEEEE. The CDR3 is made up of 11 amino acids. CDR3 in amino acids: CGGGLNEKLFF. The CDR3 nucleotides read TGTGGAGGGGGACTTAATGAAAAACTGTTTTTT.